The 5 T cell receptor beta chains presented below share a single source sample, sequenced in a study of blood T cell repertoires in COVID-19. Sequencing used immunoSEQ multiplex PCR; TCRdb keeps in-frame clones, though not all of them. Counted here are 180,000 or so clones, roughly 89% occurring once; the ten biggest clones make up roughly 1.4%. The specimen was peripheral blood. The source of these receptors is a woman in her forties or fifties with acute or convalescent COVID-19.

This clone occurred once. The chain has TRBV7-2 and TRBJ2-1; D might be TRBD1 (6 bases). V was trimmed by 8 bases and J by 9 bases, leaving 17 bases between them. CDR1 and CDR2 from the germline V gene are SGHTA and FQGNSA. CDR3 size: 13 residues. CDR3 residues: CASAPLGTIEQFF. The CDR3 nucleotides are TGTGCCAGCGCGCCCCTCGGGACAATTGAGCAGTTCTTC.

V and J are TRBV12-3 or TRBV12-4 and TRBJ1-4, with 9 positions matching TRBD1. This CDR3 is 13 amino acids long. With V trimmed by 7 bases and J by 8 bases, 5 bases remained unmatched. The DNA of the CDR3 is TGTGCCAGCAACCCGGGACAGGGCGAAAAACTGTTTTTT. Protein product: CASNPGQGEKLFF.

This chain connects TRBV24-1 to TRBJ2-7, with 10 bases that match TRBD1. The germline gives CDR1 KGHDR, CDR2 SFDVKD. V gave up 5 bases and J gave up 6 bases; unmatched junction bases: 3. The CDR3 extends over 13 amino acids. The CDR3 DNA follows: TGTGCCACCAGTGGGGACAGGGGAGCCGAGCAGTACTTC. Translated, it gives CATSGDRGAEQYF.

The genes are TRBV5-1 and TRBJ2-7, with TRBD2 matching 14 bases. Germline CDR1 reads SGHRS; CDR2 reads YFSETQ. V shed 4 bases, J shed 5 bases, and the junction held 5 bases outside the gene matches. The CDR3 is 15 residues long. This chain's CDR3 is CASSPGTSGGHEQYF. CDR3 coding DNA: TGCGCCAGCAGCCCAGGGACTAGCGGGGGCCACGAGCAGTACTTC.

The chain uses TRBV6-5 and TRBJ1-2; a possible D gene is TRBD1 (6 bases). Germline V gene data show CDR1 as MNHEY and CDR2 as SVGAGI. Between the trimmed V and J ends, which lost 6 bases and 0 bases, there was a span of 14 bases. The CDR3 sequence is 15 residues long. The CDR3 sequence is CASSRGDRANYGYTF. CDR3 nucleotides: TGTGCCAGCAGCAGGGGAGACAGAGCTAACTATGGCTACACCTTC.